This passage covers 5 T cell receptor beta chains from one sample sequenced in a study of beta chain features in type 1 diabetes. These receptors lack a known antigen. What was sequenced were expressed TCRB transcripts, since all of the isolated RNA had been reverse transcribed. Clones were read by immunoSEQ multiplex PCR, and TCRdb kept only the in-frame ones, dropping some. Of 150,000 to 200,000 clones in the sample, roughly 63% were seen once. Findings of the study overall: TCRB CDR3s from Type 1 diabetes patients were moderately but significantly shorter in all four CD4+ subsets.

Sequencing input: naive CD4+ T cells from blood. These receptors all come from a man aged 25 to 40 with type 1 diabetes.

This clone was observed a handful of times. CDR3 loop: CASSEQLNTEAFF. CDR3 coding DNA: TGCGCCAGCAGTGAACAATTGAACACTGAAGCTTTCTTT. The chain links TRBV10-2 to TRBJ1-1, with D unresolved. CDR3 length: 13 amino acids. Trimming stripped 3 bases from V and 0 bases from J, with 5 bases between. The germline V gene has CDR1 WSHSY and CDR2 SAAADI.

The gene calls are TRBV7-2 and TRBJ2-1, with D unclear. The CDR3 contains 14 residues. With 8 bases removed from V and 0 bases from J, the gap between germline ends came to 11 bases. Germline V lookup: CDR1 SGHTA, CDR2 FQGNSA. The CDR3 sequence is CASYYFSSYNEQFF. CDR3 bases: TGTGCCAGCTACTATTTTAGCTCCTACAATGAGCAGTTCTTC.

The chain uses TRBV29-1 and TRBJ2-3; 7 bases match TRBD2. The junction had 4 bases not matched to a gene; V was cut back by 7 bases and J by 0 bases. This CDR3 comprises 13 residues. Per the germline V gene, CDR1 is SQVTM and CDR2 is ANQGSEA. CDR3 nucleotide sequence: TGCAGCGGTCTAGCGGCTAGCACAGATACGCAGTATTTT. Translation: CSGLAASTDTQYF.

The chain links TRBV9 to TRBJ1-1, with 9 nucleotides matching TRBD1. J gave up 1 base and V 3 bases, and 7 bases lay outside the gene matches. CDR3 size: 16 residues. The V gene's germline CDR1 is SGDLS and CDR2 YYNGEE. CDR3 loop: CASSASGTGQNTEAFF. The CDR3 DNA reads TGTGCCAGCAGCGCCTCAGGGACAGGGCAGAACACTGAAGCTTTCTTT.

This chain joins TRBV30 and TRBJ2-1; possibly TRBD1 for D (6 bases). This CDR3 is built from 15 residues. Germline lookup yields CDR1 GTSNPN and CDR2 SVGIG (reference sequence). Trimming removed 0 bases at V and 7 bases at J, with 16 bases between. CDR3 amino acids: CAWSVGPRGGNEQFF. As DNA, the CDR3 is TGTGCCTGGAGTGTTGGGCCGCGAGGGGGTAATGAGCAGTTCTTC.